The next 18 T cell receptor beta chains were all read from a single sample in a study of identical twins. TCRdb reanalysed the 5' RACE reads using MiXCR and keeps one entry per CDR3 protein. The sample yields 550,000 to 700,000 distinct CDR3 sequences, 9% to 10% seen once. These data also featured in a second study, about yellow fever vaccine responses in identical twins.

Sample: PBMCs. Source of these receptors: a woman under 30 in good health.

Many counts were recorded for this clonotype. V gene TRBV28 combines with J gene TRBJ2-4; D is ambiguous. CDR3 length: 14 amino acids. CDR1 and CDR2 from the germline V gene are MDHEN and SYDVKM. V lost 6 bases, J lost 4 bases, and 13 bases lay in between. The CDR3 nucleotides are TGTGCCAGCAGGACCCGACACGGTAAAAACATTCAGTACTTC. Amino acid sequence: CASRTRHGKNIQYF.

This clonotype was counted between two and nine times. This chain uses TRBV5-6 with TRBJ1-5; possibly TRBD1 for D (5 bases). The V and J ends lost 1 base and 2 bases respectively, with 7 bases between them. The CDR3 totals 14 residues. Germline V gives CDR1 SGHDT, CDR2 YYEEEE. CDR3: CASSLLQGNQPQHF. The CDR3 DNA follows: TGTGCCAGCAGCTTGTTACAGGGCAATCAGCCCCAGCATTTT.

The V gene is TRBV20-1, the J gene TRBJ2-1; D may correspond to TRBD1 or TRBD2 (5 bases each). This CDR3 region has 13 residues. Per the germline V gene, CDR1 is DFQATT and CDR2 is SNEGSKA (reference sequence). V was pared by 0 bases and J by 8 bases, with 11 bases between. CDR3 nucleotides: TGCAGTGCTAGAGATAGGGGAGTCGATGAGCAGTTCTTC. Its translation: CSARDRGVDEQFF.

This clonotype has a handful of counts. The rearrangement uses TRBV7-9 and TRBJ2-3, with a weak D call TRBD1 (6 bases). Germline V gene lookup returns CDR1 SEHNR and CDR2 FQNEAQ (reference sequence). This CDR3 comprises 16 residues. V was pared by 0 bases and J by 0 bases, with 10 bases between. CDR3 sequence: CASSLAGALSTDTQYF. The CDR3 region has the DNA TGTGCCAGCAGCTTAGCGGGGGCACTCAGCACAGATACGCAGTATTTT.

This clonotype was seen a handful of times. The chain combines TRBV6-5 with TRBJ2-2, with TRBD1 matching over 9 bases. V trimming: 3 bases; J trimming: 5 bases; junction bases outside the gene matches: 7. Germline V CDR1 and CDR2: MNHEY, SVGAGI. The CDR3 consists of 16 residues. CDR3 nucleotide sequence: TGTGCCAGCAGTTATTTGGGGACAGGGAATACCGGGGAGCTGTTTTTT. This codes for CASSYLGTGNTGELFF.

With regard to this clonotype: An end of the junction differs from the germline gene, which may be a read error. The chain uses TRBV14 and TRBJ2-1; D ambiguous. The CDR3 is 13 residues long. Per the germline V gene, CDR1 is SGHDN and CDR2 is FVKESK. In DNA form, the CDR3 reads TGTGCCAGCATCCAAGATATCACGGATGAGCAGTTCTTC. Amino acid sequence: CASIQDITDEQFF.

This chain links TRBV6-4 with TRBJ2-2; 8 nucleotides agree with TRBD1. Germline CDR1 and CDR2: MRHNA and SNTAGT. The CDR3 extends over 18 amino acids. J was trimmed by 5 bases and V by 2 bases; bases with no gene match: 13. DNA for the CDR3: TGTGCCAGCAGTGACCGACAGGGGAGAGTAGTCCGGACCGGGGAGCTGTTTTTT. Translated, it gives CASSDRQGRVVRTGELFF.

The rearrangement links TRBV7-3 to TRBJ2-2, with 12 bases lining up with TRBD1. Looked up from germline, CDR1 is SGHTA and CDR2 is FQGTGA. This CDR3 region has 16 residues. Trimming took 4 bases from V and 2 from J; bases not matched to a gene: 2. CDR3 DNA sequence: TGTGCCAGCAGCTGGGGGACAGGGGGCAACACCGGGGAGCTGTTTTTT. This codes for CASSWGTGGNTGELFF.

This chain joins TRBV20-1 and TRBJ2-5; no reliable D call. The CDR3 has 13 amino acids. Looked up from germline, CDR1 is DFQATT and CDR2 is SNEGSKA (reference sequence). Trimming removed 2 bases from V and 3 bases from J, with 10 bases in between. The CDR3 reads CSARRRAEETQYF. The CDR3 nucleotides read TGCAGTGCTAGAAGGCGAGCTGAAGAGACCCAGTACTTC.

This clonotype was recorded many times. The CDR3 coding sequence is TGTGCCAGCAGCCCCAGACAGGAGCCCTACGAGCAGTACTTC. Translated, it gives CASSPRQEPYEQYF. The chain uses TRBV2 and TRBJ2-7; perhaps TRBD1 as D (6 bases). There are 14 residues in the CDR3. Trimming stripped 6 bases from V and 2 bases from J, with 14 bases between. CDR1 and CDR2 from the germline V gene are SNHLY and FYNNEI.

This clonotype was observed a few times. The gene calls are TRBV18 and TRBJ2-7, with D tentatively TRBD1 (6 bases). Trimming took off 3 bases at V and 3 bases at J, with 15 bases between the two ends. The CDR3 covers 15 residues. Germline V lookup: CDR1 KGHSH, CDR2 LQKENI. The CDR3 reads CASSPAQGGGYEQYF. The CDR3 DNA sequence: TGTGCCAGCTCACCGGCACAGGGTGGTGGCTACGAGCAGTACTTC.

The V and J genes are TRBV28 and TRBJ2-7; a weak D match, TRBD1 (6 bases). V was cut by 3 bases and J by 3 bases, with 18 bases left in between. The CDR3 contains 16 residues. Germline V CDR1 and CDR2: MDHEN, SYDVKM. The CDR3 sequence is CASSFVVGTTDYEQYF. DNA of the CDR3: TGTGCCAGCAGTTTCGTAGTCGGGACAACCGACTACGAGCAGTACTTC.

V usage is TRBV7-9 and J usage is TRBJ2-7; D unresolved. The CDR3 consists of 14 residues. In germline, CDR1 is SEHNR, CDR2 FQNEAQ (reference sequence). The V end was cut by 0 bases, the J end by 6 bases, with 12 bases between. CDR3 nucleotide sequence: TGTGCCAGCAGCTTAGCGTTCCACTCGGGCGAGCAGTACTTC. Translating gives CASSLAFHSGEQYF.

V and J are TRBV7-2 and TRBJ2-3; 11 bases align to TRBD2. Trimming took 2 bases from V and 4 from J; bases not matched to a gene: 8. This CDR3 comprises 17 residues. Germline CDR1 reads SGHTA; CDR2 reads FQGNSA. CDR3 sequence: CASSLNVGGLAADTQYF. CDR3 nucleotide sequence: TGTGCCAGCAGCTTAAACGTAGGGGGACTAGCGGCAGATACGCAGTATTTT.

This clonotype was recorded a few times. This chain connects TRBV6-5 to TRBJ1-5; maybe TRBD1 (5 bases). Per germline, CDR1 MNHEY and CDR2 SVGAGI. This CDR3 region has 14 residues. Trimming removed 2 bases at V and 5 bases at J, with 10 bases between. CDR3 amino acids: CASSYPRQHQPQHF. CDR3 DNA: TGTGCCAGCAGTTACCCCCGACAGCATCAGCCCCAGCATTTT.

This clonotype came up many times. This chain connects TRBV20-1 to TRBJ2-2; D unresolved. Germline V CDR1 and CDR2: DFQATT, SNEGSKA (reference sequence). The CDR3 is made up of 12 amino acids. V dropped 7 bases and J dropped 2 bases, with 8 bases sitting between them. The CDR3 region is CSVRVNTGELFF. As DNA, the CDR3 is TGCAGTGTAAGGGTCAACACCGGGGAGCTGTTTTTT.

V usage is TRBV4-2 and J usage is TRBJ1-2; TRBD1 aligns across 7 bases. Germline CDR1 reads LGHNA; CDR2 reads YNFKEQ. With 0 bases clipped from V and 4 bases from J, the junction kept 5 bases outside the gene matches. CDR3 length: 15 amino acids. CDR3 coding DNA: TGTGCCAGCAGCCAAGAACAGGGGCTCCTCTATGGCTACACCTTC. Translated: CASSQEQGLLYGYTF.

This clonotype was recorded many times. The gene calls are TRBV28 and TRBJ1-1; D is unresolved. CDR3 length: 14 amino acids. Germline CDR1 is MDHEN and CDR2 is SYDVKM. The V and J ends lost 2 bases and 5 bases respectively, with 12 bases between them. DNA for the CDR3: TGTGCCAGCAGTTTAGGGCAGGTGAGGACTGAAGCTTTCTTT. The encoded protein is CASSLGQVRTEAFF.